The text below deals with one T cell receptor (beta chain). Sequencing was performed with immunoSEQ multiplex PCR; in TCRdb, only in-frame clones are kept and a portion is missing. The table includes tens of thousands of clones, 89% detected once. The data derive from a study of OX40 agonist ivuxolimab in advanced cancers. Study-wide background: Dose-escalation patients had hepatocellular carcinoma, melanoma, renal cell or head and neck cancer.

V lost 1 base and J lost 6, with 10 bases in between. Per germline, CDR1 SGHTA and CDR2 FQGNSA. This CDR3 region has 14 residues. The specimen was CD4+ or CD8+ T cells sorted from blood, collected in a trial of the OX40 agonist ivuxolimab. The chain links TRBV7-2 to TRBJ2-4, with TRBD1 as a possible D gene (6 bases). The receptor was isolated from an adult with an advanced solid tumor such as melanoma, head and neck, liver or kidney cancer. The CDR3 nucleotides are TGTGCCAGCAGCTTAGGGGGGCCCTCAAACATTCAGTACTTC. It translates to CASSLGGPSNIQYF.